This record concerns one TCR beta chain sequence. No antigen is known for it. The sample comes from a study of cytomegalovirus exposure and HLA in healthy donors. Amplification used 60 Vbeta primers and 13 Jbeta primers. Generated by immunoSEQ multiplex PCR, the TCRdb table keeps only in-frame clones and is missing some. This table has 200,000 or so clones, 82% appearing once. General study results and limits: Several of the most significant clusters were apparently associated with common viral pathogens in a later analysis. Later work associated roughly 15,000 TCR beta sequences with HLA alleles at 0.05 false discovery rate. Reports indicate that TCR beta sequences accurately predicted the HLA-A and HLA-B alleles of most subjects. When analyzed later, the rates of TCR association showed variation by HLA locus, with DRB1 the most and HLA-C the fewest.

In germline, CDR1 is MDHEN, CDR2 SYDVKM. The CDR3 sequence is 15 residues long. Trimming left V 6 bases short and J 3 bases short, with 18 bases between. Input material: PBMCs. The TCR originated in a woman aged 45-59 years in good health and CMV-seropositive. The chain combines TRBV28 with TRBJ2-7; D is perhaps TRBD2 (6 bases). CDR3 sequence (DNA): TGTGCCAGCAGCCTCAGACTGGGGGGTGGCTACGAGCAGTACTTC. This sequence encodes CASSLRLGGGYEQYF.